This T cell receptor beta chain was documented in a study of blood T cell repertoires in COVID-19. Study information: The samples span acute and convalescent COVID-19 from the United States, Italy and Spain.

Which cohort a participant joined came from the clinical history participants gave. Donors in Cohort 3 who had recovered were those with two negative PCRs, healthcare professional clearance, or resolution of their symptoms. V lost 3 bases and J 1 base, leaving 9 bases between the germline ends. The CDR3 extends over 14 amino acids. Germline V gene sequence: CDR1 LNHDA, CDR2 SQIVND (reference sequence). The repertoire was sequenced with immunoSEQ multiplex PCR; TCRdb's copy has only in-frame clones and lacks some. Of some 330,000 clones listed, around 86% are singletons. The sequence derives from a woman aged 45-59 years who had recovered from COVID-19. Sequencing used PBMCs or T cells enriched from blood (not recorded which). This sequence joins TRBV19 and TRBJ1-1, with a possible D match to TRBD1 (5 bases). Here the CDR3 reads CASSIWGKNTEAFF. CDR3 sequence (DNA): TGTGCCAGTAGTATTTGGGGCAAGAACACTGAAGCTTTCTTT.